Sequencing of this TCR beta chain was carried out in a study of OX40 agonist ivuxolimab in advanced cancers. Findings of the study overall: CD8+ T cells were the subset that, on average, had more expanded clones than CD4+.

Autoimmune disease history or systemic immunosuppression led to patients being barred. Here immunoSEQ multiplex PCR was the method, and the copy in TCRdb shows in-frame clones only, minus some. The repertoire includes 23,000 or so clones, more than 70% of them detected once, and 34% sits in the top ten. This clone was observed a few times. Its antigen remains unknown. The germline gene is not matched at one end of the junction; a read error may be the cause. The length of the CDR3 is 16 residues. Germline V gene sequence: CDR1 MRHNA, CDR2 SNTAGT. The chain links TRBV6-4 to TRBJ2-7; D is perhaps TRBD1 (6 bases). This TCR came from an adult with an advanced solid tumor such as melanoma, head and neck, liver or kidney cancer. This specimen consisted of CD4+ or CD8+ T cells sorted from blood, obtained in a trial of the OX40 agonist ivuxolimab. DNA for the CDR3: TGTGCCAGCAGTTACTCGGAGTGGACAGACTCCTACGAGCAGTACTTC. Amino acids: CASSYSEWTDSYEQYF.